This TCR beta chain was found in a study of chemoradiotherapy in HPV16-positive cancers. Study-level points and caveats: Better recurrence-free survival went with HPV-responsive T-cell expansion in HPV16-positive patients.

The V end lost 4 bases, the J end lost 4 bases, and 11 bases lay between the germline ends. The germline gives CDR1 SGHDT, CDR2 YYEEEE. The CDR3 is 13 amino acids. Produced via immunoSEQ multiplex PCR; TCRdb's table is partial and in-frame only. The sample includes more than 15,000 clones, more than 70% of them seen just once. This clone was detected only a few times. Its antigen remains unidentified. Sampling was carried out from a patient who underwent chemoradiotherapy. The sequence was obtained from a human donor with HPV-associated anogenital cancer. The chain employs TRBV5-6 and TRBJ1-2; D may be TRBD1 (6 bases). The CDR3 region has the DNA TGTGCCAGCAGCCCGACGGACAGCTATGGCTACACCTTC. Translating it yields CASSPTDSYGYTF.